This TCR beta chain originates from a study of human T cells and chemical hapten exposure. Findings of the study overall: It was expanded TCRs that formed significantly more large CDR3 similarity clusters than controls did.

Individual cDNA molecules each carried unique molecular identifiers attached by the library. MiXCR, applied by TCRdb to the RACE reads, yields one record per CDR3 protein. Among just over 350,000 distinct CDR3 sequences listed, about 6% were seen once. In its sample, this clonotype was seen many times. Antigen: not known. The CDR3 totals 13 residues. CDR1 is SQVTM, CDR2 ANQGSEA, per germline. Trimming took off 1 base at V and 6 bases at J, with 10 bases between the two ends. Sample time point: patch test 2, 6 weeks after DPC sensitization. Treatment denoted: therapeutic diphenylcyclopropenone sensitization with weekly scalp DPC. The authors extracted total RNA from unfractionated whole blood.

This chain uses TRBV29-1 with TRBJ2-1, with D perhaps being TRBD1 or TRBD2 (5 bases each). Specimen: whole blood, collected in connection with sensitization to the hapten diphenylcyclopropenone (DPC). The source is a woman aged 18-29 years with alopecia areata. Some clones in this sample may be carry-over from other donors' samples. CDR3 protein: CSVEGMGTNEQFF. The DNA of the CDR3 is TGCAGCGTTGAAGGCATGGGGACCAATGAGCAGTTCTTC.